The T cell receptor beta chain under discussion was sequenced for a study of T cells in Graves' hyperthyroidism and ophthalmopathy. Amplification targeted TCR beta CDR3 regions from RNA transcripts. TCR CDR3 regions were first amplified by RT-PCR with HTBI primers. MiXCR was run by TCRdb on the multiplex PCR reads, yielding one entry per CDR3 protein. This table holds around 660,000 distinct CDR3 sequences, nearly 45% found once. Overall study results and limits: Most thyroid clonotypes expanded above 0.001 appeared in blood too. Patients with ophthalmopathy were separated from those with stable hyperthyroidism by a 13 V-J model. The model forecast ophthalmopathy, anticipating it by a median roughly 6.5 months before onset.

The V gene's germline CDR1 is MNHEY and CDR2 SVGAGI. The CDR3 covers 15 residues. Lactation, pregnancy, other autoimmune disease or uncontrolled infection excluded patients. This clonotype was counted once. Its antigen is not known. One end of the junction is discordant with germline, which a read error may explain. This TCR derives from an adult man with Graves' disease, either hyperthyroidism or ophthalmopathy (not recorded which). The source material was peripheral blood or thyroid tissue (not recorded which). The rearrangement links TRBV6-5 to TRBJ2-7, with 7 bases that match TRBD2. CDR3 sequence reads: CAISYGGDYSYEQYF. In nucleotides, the CDR3 is TGTGCCATCAGTTACGGCGGGGACTACTCCTACGAGCAGTACTTC.